This T cell receptor (beta chain) was sequenced for a study of OX40 agonist ivuxolimab in advanced cancers. Study as a whole: Earlier anti-PD-1, anti-PD-L1 or anti-CTLA-4 therapy was permitted; about 39% had received some.

A remark on this clone: Antigen specificity is unknown.

The junction had 14 bases not matched to a gene; V was cut back by 5 bases and J by 1 base. This CDR3 is built from 19 residues. Germline CDR1 is SGHRS and CDR2 is YFSETQ. Profiling relied on immunoSEQ multiplex PCR, and the TCRdb table lists in-frame clones only, not all of them. Of tens of thousands of clones listed, about 88% are singletons. Overall study results and limits: CD4+ and CD8+ T cells in blood underwent clonal expansion by week 6 at 0.1 to 3.0 mg/kg. CD8+ T cells averaged more expanded clones than CD4+.

This receptor was identified in an adult with an advanced solid tumor such as melanoma, head and neck, liver or kidney cancer. This chain connects TRBV5-1 to TRBJ2-5; 13 bases map to TRBD2. This specimen consisted of CD4+ or CD8+ T cells sorted from blood, obtained in a trial of the OX40 agonist ivuxolimab. The CDR3 DNA reads as TGCGCCAGCAGTAAGATGCCCCCGGGACTAGCGGGGATCCAAGAGACCCAGTACTTC. This encodes CASSKMPPGLAGIQETQYF.